A selection of T cell receptor beta chains follows, all from one sample in a study of T cell repertoires in aging, cancer and after chemotherapy. TCRdb re-called the multiplex PCR reads through MiXCR, storing one row per CDR3 protein. Among about 10,000 distinct CDR3 sequences listed, 38% were seen once. Sequenced sample: blood. The receptors were gathered from a human donor in good health. Both conserved end residues are part of each CDR3. Each record gives: V gene, CDR3 length, CDR3 protein.

>TRBV7-9|16
CASRPQAGTASYEQYF
>TRBV29-1|15
CSVEVWDSSYNEQFF
>TRBV15|12
CATSRIGDTQYF
>TRBV6-6|13
CASRDGSYNEQFF
>TRBV19|13
CASSIAGANTQYF
>TRBV5-4|15
CASSPSADSYNEQFF
>TRBV6-2/TRBV6-3|11
CASSPAREQFF
>TRBV10-3|13
CAISGASDQPQHF
>TRBV6-2/TRBV6-3|15
CASSQLQGGGTEAFF
>TRBV6-1|17
CASSPSPGASGVGEQYF
>TRBV27|13
CASSFVSSYEQYF
>TRBV19|14
CASSPRLVPYEQYF
>TRBV29-1|15
CSAPPDRRVQETQYF
>TRBV18|13
CASSPGLRYEQYF
>TRBV19|17
CASSKGKGLSAYNEQFF
>TRBV19|15
CASSMGGKGTDTQYF
>TRBV12-3/TRBV12-4|17
CASSPLRGGTAGNTIYF
>TRBV6-5|18
CASSRVGGARCSYNEQFF
>TRBV6-1|12
CASSPVSGSLHF
>TRBV5-1|14
CASSFSFSTDTQYF
>TRBV18|13
CASSPPGEQPQHF
>TRBV21-1|14
CASSKGGSFYEQYF
>TRBV6-1|16
CATYGLAGDRFYTQYF
>TRBV6-1|15
CASSEGVAGGWEQFF
>TRBV6-1|16
CASSEPPFSPFDTQYF
>TRBV6-1|17
CASRVQGGARNNQPQHF
>TRBV20-1|14
CSARVGEAGNTIYF
>TRBV29-1|12
CSVEDKGYEQYF
>TRBV7-2|16
CASSFRGQPYSYEQYF
>TRBV19|13
CASSRGSNQPQHF
>TRBV19|14
CASRKRETYNEQFF
>TRBV27|13
CASSLSASDEQYF
>TRBV30|15
CALRGGQVPQETQYF
>TRBV12-3/TRBV12-4|17
CASNLLVASANTGELFF
>TRBV12-3/TRBV12-4|14
CASIGDLNTGELFF
>TRBV27|15
CASRTNKHWVDEQYF
>TRBV29-1|11
CSVGRGDGYTF
>TRBV19|13
CASSGSYSYEQYF
>TRBV6-5|16
CASSYGGQGLANVLTF
>TRBV24-1|13
CATSGGLYNEQFF
>TRBV27|16
CASSPLGLAGGRGQYF
>TRBV29-1|15
CSVGEPERAQHEQYF
>TRBV18|16
CASSPLTVSSGNTIYF